This is a list of T cell receptor beta chains from one sample in a study of blood T cell repertoires in COVID-19. Method: immunoSEQ multiplex PCR; TCRdb's copy keeps in-frame clones and lacks some. Of 200,000 to 250,000 clones listed, around 80% are singletons. The specimen was peripheral blood. Receptor source: a woman between 40 and 55 years old with acute or convalescent COVID-19. Both conserved end residues are part of each CDR3. The D gene is left open where the match is weak. Clone size is not always given. Where it is, it says once, few, many or a class for expanded clones.

-	-	TRBV29-1	TRBJ1-2	TGCAGCGTTGAAGACGGCGGGGCCTATGGCTACACCTTC	CSVEDGGAYGYTF
-	-	TRBV19	TRBJ2-1	TGTGCCAGTAGTATAGTCTCGGGCGGGCCTACGGGCAATGAGCAGTTCTTC	CASSIVSGGPTGNEQFF
-	-	TRBV20-1	TRBJ1-4	TGCAGTGCCAGGCTTAATGAAAAACTGTTTTTT	CSARLNEKLFF
-	-	TRBV19	TRBJ1-6	TGTGCCAGTCGGACAGTAGCCCCCTCCTATAATTCACCCCTCCACTTT	CASRTVAPSYNSPLHF
once	-	TRBV29-1	TRBJ2-7	TGCAGCGTTGCCCCGTTCCAGGGGTTTAGCTCCTACGAGCAGTACTTC	CSVAPFQGFSSYEQYF
-	TRBD2	TRBV19	TRBJ2-1	TGTGCCAGTAGTACATTAGCGGGGGAGAGAAGTGAGCAGTTCTTC	CASSTLAGERSEQFF
-	TRBD1	TRBV7-7	TRBJ1-4	TGTGCCAGCAGCTACAGACAGGGTGAAAAACTGTTTTTT	CASSYRQGEKLFF
few	TRBD1	TRBV30	TRBJ1-3	TGTGCCTGGAGTGTATTTCGACAGGGGATTCGCTCTGGAAACACCATATATTTT	CAWSVFRQGIRSGNTIYF
-	TRBD2	TRBV6-4	TRBJ2-2	TGTGCCAGCAGTGCACTCGGGGGGACCGGGGAGCTGTTTTTT	CASSALGGTGELFF
-	-	TRBV29-1	TRBJ2-2	TGCAGCGTCTTCCGGGACTCTGACACCGGGGAGCTGTTTTTT	CSVFRDSDTGELFF
-	-	TRBV6-1	TRBJ1-2	TGTGCCAGCAGTGAGAGGGGGTTGGGCCGCAATGCCTGGAACTACACCTTC	CASSERGLGRNAWNYTF
-	TRBD2	TRBV30	TRBJ2-3	TGTGCCTGGAGCCCCAGGACTAGCGGACCCATAGATACGCAGTATTTT	CAWSPRTSGPIDTQYF